The 28 T cell receptor beta chains given below trace back to one sample, sequenced in a study of cytomegalovirus exposure and HLA in healthy donors. Produced via immunoSEQ multiplex PCR; TCRdb's table is partial and in-frame only. The sample shows some 150,000 clones, roughly 86% of them seen only once. Sequenced: PBMCs. All receptors derive from a man between 18 and 29 years old in good health and CMV-seropositive.

This sequence joins TRBV7-8 and TRBJ1-2; no clear D. Looked up from germline, CDR1 is SGHVS and CDR2 is FQNEAQ. The germline V and J ends were trimmed by 1 base and 8 bases, with 11 bases remaining between them. This CDR3 is 13 amino acids long. CDR3: CASSLGTQGGYTF. The CDR3 bases are TGTGCCAGCAGCTTAGGGACTCAAGGAGGCTACACCTTC. Based on the CDR3 plus reference TRBV7-8 and TRBJ1-2, the full variable domain is GAGVSQSPRYKVAKRGQDVALRCDPISGHVSLFWYQQALGQGPEFLTYFQNEAQLDKSGLPSDRFFAERPEGSVSTLKIQRTQQEDSAVYLCASSLGTQGGYTFGSGTRLTVV.

The V call is TRBV18, the J call TRBJ2-7, with D perhaps matching TRBD1 (5 bases). The germline V gene encodes CDR1 KGHSH and CDR2 LQKENI. V was pared by 0 bases and J by 6 bases, with 15 bases between. The CDR3 length is 15 residues. CDR3 sequence: CASSPPMRQFLEQYF. In DNA, the CDR3 is TGTGCCAGCTCACCACCTATGCGACAGTTTCTCGAGCAGTACTTC.

This chain connects TRBV5-4 to TRBJ1-3; 7 bases align to TRBD1. This CDR3 region has 18 residues. Germline assignment: CDR1 SGHNT and CDR2 YYREEE (reference sequence). The junction had 12 bases not matched to a gene; V was cut back by 0 bases and J by 3 bases. CDR3 DNA: TGTGCCAGCAGCTTGGGCGCCCGAGACAGGGAAGGTGGAAACACCATATATTTT. Its translation is CASSLGARDREGGNTIYF.

This clone has only a few counts. This sequence joins TRBV6-4 and TRBJ2-1, with D maybe TRBD2 (7 bases). Trimming cost V 0 bases and J 5 bases, with 11 bases left between them. Germline V gene sequence: CDR1 MRHNA, CDR2 SNTAGT. The CDR3 covers 15 residues. CDR3 bases: TGTGCCAGCAGTGACTCACGGGGGGCCCACAATGAGCAGTTCTTC. Amino acids: CASSDSRGAHNEQFF.

The chain joins TRBV23-1 to TRBJ2-3; D perhaps matches TRBD1 (6 bases). TRBV23-1 is marked as an open reading frame, function uncertain. Trimming cost V 0 bases and J 4 bases, with 14 bases left between them. This CDR3 is built from 16 residues. The CDR3 nucleotides are TGCGCCAGCAGTCAATCACAGGGAAGGATTCCAGATACGCAGTATTTT. Its translation is CASSQSQGRIPDTQYF.

The chain links TRBV28 to TRBJ1-2, with D perhaps matching TRBD1 (5 bases). This CDR3 comprises 13 residues. Germline lookup yields CDR1 MDHEN and CDR2 SYDVKM. V lost 10 bases and J 2 bases, leaving 14 bases between the germline ends. Here the CDR3 DNA reads TGTGCCACACAGGCCCCCCTCAACTATGGCTACACCTTC. Its translation is CATQAPLNYGYTF.

The rearrangement uses TRBV19 and TRBJ2-5; 13 nucleotides match TRBD2. Germline assignment: CDR1 LNHDA and CDR2 SQIVND (reference sequence). V was clipped by 5 bases and J by 4 bases; unmatched bases: 10. This CDR3 is built from 17 residues. Here the CDR3 reads CASSPRTSGSLGETQYF. The CDR3 nucleotides read TGTGCCAGTAGTCCTCGGACTAGCGGGAGCTTAGGAGAGACCCAGTACTTC.

The chain joins TRBV19 to TRBJ2-2; 12 nucleotides agree with TRBD2. CDR1 and CDR2 from the germline V gene are LNHDA and SQIVND (reference sequence). V trimming: 6 bases; J trimming: 2 bases; junction bases outside the gene matches: 4. CDR3 size: 16 residues. CDR3 loop: CASRASGGVNTGELFF. CDR3 in DNA: TGTGCCAGTAGAGCTAGCGGGGGGGTAAACACCGGGGAGCTGTTTTTT.

The CDR3 loop reads CASSTSGPKGSIGYTF. The DNA for the CDR3 is TGTGCCAGCAGCACGAGCGGGCCGAAGGGGAGTATCGGCTACACCTTC. The chain recombines TRBV7-9 with TRBJ1-2; weak D call: TRBD1 (5 bases). The V gene's germline CDR1 is SEHNR and CDR2 FQNEAQ (reference sequence). The CDR3 is 16 residues long. Trimming cost V 5 bases and J 8 bases, with 24 bases left between them. Complete variable domain (other parts from reference TRBV7-9 and TRBJ1-2): DTGVSQNPRHKITKRGQNVTFRCDPISEHNRLYWYRQTLGQGPEFLTYFQNEAQLEKSRLLSDRFSAERPKGSFSTLEIQRTEQGDSAMYLCASSTSGPKGSIGYTFGSGTRLTVV.

V usage is TRBV28 and J usage is TRBJ1-4, with a weak D call TRBD1 (5 bases). The CDR3 has 16 residues. With 2 bases removed from V and 5 bases from J, the gap between germline ends came to 15 bases. Germline V gives CDR1 MDHEN, CDR2 SYDVKM. In nucleotides, the CDR3 is TGTGCCAGCAGTTTAACCTGGCGACAGACAAATGAAAAACTGTTTTTT. Protein: CASSLTWRQTNEKLFF.

The genes are TRBV15 and TRBJ2-6, with D perhaps matching TRBD2 (6 bases). Looked up from germline, CDR1 is LNHNV and CDR2 is YYDKDF (reference sequence). The CDR3 is made up of 14 amino acids. Trimming pared 4 bases from V and 2 bases from J, leaving 6 bases between. The CDR3 reads CATSTGAGANVLTF. The CDR3 DNA sequence: TGTGCCACCAGCACGGGAGCTGGGGCCAACGTCCTGACTTTC.

The rearrangement uses TRBV19 and TRBJ2-1, with no clear D. This CDR3 is built from 15 residues. V lost 2 bases to trimming and J lost 0 bases, with 8 bases between them. From germline, CDR1 is LNHDA and CDR2 SQIVND (reference sequence). The chain's CDR3 is CASSITSDSYNEQFF. The CDR3 DNA is TGTGCCAGTAGTATAACGAGCGACTCCTACAATGAGCAGTTCTTC.

This clone was picked up a small number of times. The chain has TRBV7-3 and TRBJ1-2, with 8 bases matching TRBD1. V was clipped by 0 bases and J by 6 bases; unmatched bases: 3. This CDR3 is 14 amino acids long. The germline V gene has CDR1 SGHTA and CDR2 FQGTGA. CDR3 region: CASSLTAGGDGYTF. The CDR3 nucleotides are TGTGCCAGCAGCTTAACGGCAGGGGGCGATGGCTACACCTTC.

This clone has just a few counts. One end of the junction fails to match germline, which may point to a read error. The chain joins TRBV7-3 to TRBJ2-7; tentatively, D is TRBD1 (6 bases). Looked up from germline, CDR1 is SGHTA and CDR2 is FQGTGA. This CDR3 is 13 amino acids long. The CDR3 sequence is CASSSSTGSQLNF. The CDR3 bases are TGTGCCAGCAGCTCATCAACAGGGTCCCAGTTAAACTTC.

The V and J genes are TRBV7-6 and TRBJ1-2, with TRBD1 as a possible D gene (5 bases). In germline, CDR1 is SGHVS, CDR2 FNYEAQ. This CDR3 region has 16 residues. The germline V and J ends were trimmed by 3 bases and 1 base, with 15 bases remaining between them. The CDR3 loop reads CASSFAGSGLNYGYTF. CDR3 sequence (DNA): TGTGCCAGCAGCTTTGCAGGGTCGGGACTTAACTATGGCTACACCTTC.

CDR3 bases: TGTGCCAGTAGTATAATCGACTCCGGGACAGGGAACTACGAGCAGTACTTC. It is translated as CASSIIDSGTGNYEQYF. The rearrangement uses TRBV19 and TRBJ2-7; 9 bases line up with TRBD1. Germline values: CDR1 LNHDA, CDR2 SQIVND (reference sequence). Trimming at V came to 2 bases and at J to 3 bases, leaving 11 bases not matched to a gene. This CDR3 comprises 17 residues.

The chain recombines TRBV7-8 with TRBJ2-1; 8 nucleotides align to TRBD1. The ends lost 8 bases at V and 4 bases at J; junction bases unmatched: 16. Germline V lookup: CDR1 SGHVS, CDR2 FQNEAQ. This CDR3 region has 17 residues. As DNA, the CDR3 is TGTGCCAGCGGTAGACAGGGGCGAGGACTTGGGTACAATGAGCAGTTCTTC. Amino acids: CASGRQGRGLGYNEQFF. Variable domain in full (rest from reference TRBV7-8 and TRBJ2-1): GAGVSQSPRYKVAKRGQDVALRCDPISGHVSLFWYQQALGQGPEFLTYFQNEAQLDKSGLPSDRFFAERPEGSVSTLKIQRTQQEDSAVYLCASGRQGRGLGYNEQFFGPGTRLTVL.

This clone appeared once. J is TRBJ2-3 and V is TRBV5-1, with D possibly TRBD2 on 6 matching bases. V shed 0 bases and J shed 3 bases, with 14 bases lying between them. CDR1 and CDR2 (germline): SGHRS, YFSETQ. This CDR3 is 16 amino acids long. CDR3 coding DNA: TGCGCCAGCAGCTTGGCCGCGGGGTCTGGGACAGATACGCAGTATTTT. Translating it yields CASSLAAGSGTDTQYF.

The chain carries TRBV7-8 and TRBJ1-5, with D possibly TRBD1 on 5 matching bases. The V end was cut by 4 bases, the J end by 4 bases, with 11 bases between. CDR1 and CDR2 (germline): SGHVS, FQNEAQ. The CDR3 spans 14 residues. DNA for the CDR3: TGTGCCAGCAGCTCCAGGGAGGGGAATCAGCCCCAGCATTTT. Translated: CASSSREGNQPQHF. Full variable domain (missing parts from reference TRBV7-8 and TRBJ1-5): GAGVSQSPRYKVAKRGQDVALRCDPISGHVSLFWYQQALGQGPEFLTYFQNEAQLDKSGLPSDRFFAERPEGSVSTLKIQRTQQEDSAVYLCASSSREGNQPQHFGDGTRLSIL.

The chain joins TRBV10-1 to TRBJ2-2; D possibly corresponds to TRBD2 (5 bases). CDR1 and CDR2 from the germline V gene are WNHNN and SYGVQD (reference sequence). Trimming took 0 bases from V and 5 from J, leaving 10 bases between them. The CDR3 spans 15 residues. The CDR3 here is CASSESWRGTGELFF. DNA for the CDR3: TGCGCCAGCAGTGAGTCGTGGAGAGGGACCGGGGAGCTGTTTTTT.

The V gene is TRBV30, the J gene TRBJ1-6; D not resolved. Germline V CDR1 and CDR2: GTSNPN, SVGIG (reference sequence). The CDR3 has 14 amino acids. The V and J ends lost 3 bases and 7 bases respectively, with 13 bases between them. Written as DNA, the CDR3 is TGTGCCTGGAGCCTCCGGGGTTGGAATTCACCCCTCCACTTT. Translating it yields CAWSLRGWNSPLHF. Full variable domain (remainder filled in from reference TRBV30 and TRBJ1-6): SQTIHQWPATLVQPVGSPLSLECTVEGTSNPNLYWYRQAAGRGLQLLFYSVGIGQISSEVPQNLSASRPQDRQFILSSKKLLLSDSGFYLCAWSLRGWNSPLHFGNGTRLTVT.

V is TRBV2 and J is TRBJ1-2; no firm D call. Trimming pared 7 bases from V and 2 bases from J, leaving 14 bases between. Germline V gives CDR1 SNHLY, CDR2 FYNNEI. This CDR3 contains 14 residues. The CDR3 DNA reads TGTGCCAGCACGCAGGAGGAAGGAAACTATGGCTACACCTTC. The encoded protein is CASTQEEGNYGYTF.

This chain links TRBV6-1 with TRBJ2-3, with D tentatively TRBD2 (6 bases). The CDR3 runs to 15 residues. Germline CDR1 reads MNHNS; CDR2 reads SASEGT. Trimming left V 4 bases short and J 4 bases short, with 15 bases between. CDR3 amino acids: CASSGGAGSADTQYF. CDR3 DNA sequence: TGTGCCAGCAGTGGGGGTGCGGGGTCGGCAGATACGCAGTATTTT.

The chain is built from TRBV4-1 and TRBJ1-1; a possible D gene is TRBD1 (6 bases). Germline V CDR1 and CDR2: MGHRA, YSYEKL. The CDR3 length is 14 residues. V shed 0 bases and J shed 9 bases, with 14 bases lying between them. The CDR3 spells CASSQDPKGDKAFF. The CDR3 coding sequence is TGCGCCAGCAGCCAAGATCCCAAGGGGGATAAAGCTTTCTTT.

This chain connects TRBV29-1 to TRBJ2-2; the match to TRBD1 covers 10 bases. Trimming removed 6 bases from V and 13 bases from J; junction bases left unmatched: 2. The CDR3 has 10 residues. The germline gives CDR1 SQVTM, CDR2 ANQGSEA. The DNA of the CDR3 is TGCAGCGTCGGGGACAGGGGGCTGTTTTTT. Translated: CSVGDRGLFF.

The count of this clone is one. This sequence joins TRBV29-1 and TRBJ2-6; D uncertain. V was trimmed by 0 bases and J by 0 bases, leaving 6 bases between them. Germline values: CDR1 SQVTM, CDR2 ANQGSEA. This CDR3 contains 15 residues. The CDR3 DNA is TGCAGCGTTGAAGATAATAACTCTGGGGCCAACGTCCTGACTTTC. Translating gives CSVEDNNSGANVLTF.

This clone has just a few counts. The J gene is TRBJ1-1, the V gene TRBV7-9; TRBD1 aligns across 7 bases. The V gene's germline CDR1 is SEHNR and CDR2 FQNEAQ (reference sequence). After removal of 5 bases from V and 6 bases from J, the junction contained 9 bases not matched to a gene. The CDR3 runs 14 residues. The CDR3 region is CASSRLDRDPEAFF. The DNA of the CDR3 is TGTGCCAGCAGCCGACTCGACAGGGACCCTGAAGCTTTCTTT. Filled out from reference TRBV7-9 and TRBJ1-1, the complete variable domain reads DTGVSQNPRHKITKRGQNVTFRCDPISEHNRLYWYRQTLGQGPEFLTYFQNEAQLEKSRLLSDRFSAERPKGSFSTLEIQRTEQGDSAMYLCASSRLDRDPEAFFGQGTRLTVV.

This clone was picked up one time. The rearrangement links TRBV5-1 to TRBJ1-4, with a tentative D call TRBD1 (5 bases). There are 14 residues in the CDR3. V lost 4 bases to trimming and J lost 5 bases, with 12 bases between them. The germline CDR1 and CDR2 sequences are SGHRS and YFSETQ. This CDR3 is CASSAGRTNEKLFF. CDR3 DNA: TGCGCCAGCAGCGCGGGACGGACGAATGAAAAACTGTTTTTT.